The clone carrying this TCR beta chain was recorded once. Its antigen is unknown. The entry originates in a study of cytotoxic CD8 clonotypes in ibrutinib-treated CLL. The study, taken as a whole, reports: Clonality climbed at ibrutinib response, then dropped toward baseline at progression. The study found public clonotypes uncommon, contracting or stable on treatment.

Per the germline V gene, CDR1 is LGHNA and CDR2 is YNFKEQ. This CDR3 is 16 amino acids long. Trimming removed 4 bases at V and 0 bases at J, with 13 bases between. Sequencing was designed to attain a depth spanning 1 in 200,000 to 1 in 1 million T cells. This table comes from immunoSEQ multiplex PCR, and its TCRdb copy is limited to in-frame clones, with some not included. In the table there are about 130,000 clones, 70% to 90% of which are singletons. This clonotype was sampled from a human donor with chronic lymphocytic leukemia. The rearrangement uses TRBV4-2 and TRBJ1-5; D is unresolved. Material: PBMCs, obtained after 24 months of ibrutinib treatment. This CDR3 reads CASSPQVAGSNQPQHF. CDR3 nucleotides: TGTGCCAGCAGCCCCCAGGTGGCAGGTAGCAATCAGCCCCAGCATTTT.